These T cell receptor beta chains were read from a single sample in a study of T cells expressing NK-cell markers. TCRdb reanalyzed the 5' RACE reads, giving one entry per CDR3 protein sequence and no DNA. The sample table includes over 100,000 distinct CDR3 sequences. Sequenced material: blood T cells: a sorted CD56 or NKG2C T cell subset, CD4+ or CD8+ T cells, or bulk PBMC T cells (not recorded which). The source is a woman between 18 and 70 years old in good health. Both conserved end residues are part of each CDR3.

J,V,CDR3
TRBJ2-5,TRBV29-1,CSVDGGVGVPETQYF
TRBJ2-1,TRBV5-4,CASSLLYPGEQFF
TRBJ1-2,TRBV24-1,CATSDFGGYGYTF
TRBJ2-3,TRBV4-3,CASSQDSSDGYTQYF
TRBJ2-3,TRBV18,CASSSQTSGDTDTQYF
TRBJ2-1,TRBV29-1,CSVVSGTSGRSSYNEQFF
TRBJ2-2,TRBV24-1,CATSEGHRTGELFF
TRBJ2-3,TRBV9,CASSPRTSGRERTDTQYF
TRBJ2-1,TRBV4-3,CASSQEARRAYNEQFF
TRBJ2-7,TRBV5-1,CASSLAERGNGEQYF
TRBJ2-3,TRBV7-3,CASSFLAGGEADTQYF
TRBJ2-1,TRBV12-3/TRBV12-4,CASRPPREDEQFF
TRBJ2-1,TRBV7-8,CASSLERYSYNEQFF
TRBJ2-3,TRBV4-3,CASSQDSSGGPSTDTQYF
TRBJ2-5,TRBV4-1,CASSPGAYRTALQETQYF
TRBJ2-5,TRBV7-9,CASSPTGGETQYF